This TCR beta chain was found in a study of T cells after yellow fever vaccination. Looking at the study overall: In the case of low-cell-number fractions, SMART-Seq v4 Ultra Low Input was used for preparation. Study results and caveats: In FACS-sorted repertoires, abundant clonotypes from the bulk population could appear as contaminants. The CD4 compartment and the CD8 compartment contained a small share of clonotypes in common. In post-booster samples, most primary-vaccination clones reappeared (just under 98% CD4, over 70% CD8).

TCRdb reanalysed the 5' RACE reads using MiXCR and keeps one entry per CDR3 protein. The sample shows hundreds of thousands of distinct CDR3 sequences, approximately 13% of them seen only once. The sample holds a few counts of this clonotype. The antigen remains undetermined. V gave up 7 bases and J gave up 2 bases; unmatched junction bases: 5. This CDR3 has 13 amino acids. This sequence was found in a man younger than 40 who received the YFV17D yellow fever vaccine. The chain links TRBV12-3 or TRBV12-4 to TRBJ2-7; 7 bases map to TRBD1. The material was PBMCs, obtained on the day of the yellow fever booster vaccination. The chain's CDR3 is CASTSTGPYEQYF. Written as DNA, the CDR3 is TGTGCCAGCACGTCGACAGGGCCCTACGAGCAGTACTTC.